The 15 T cell receptor beta chains reported below all come from one sample, sequenced in a study of CD8 T cells in Susac syndrome. The RNA, about 0.45 to 1 ug, was put through reverse transcription using random hexamers. TCRdb re-derived calls from the immunoSEQ multiplex PCR reads in MiXCR, one entry per CDR3 protein. The sample lists about 90,000 distinct CDR3 sequences, 90% to 97% occurring once. Source material: CD8+ T cells from PBMCs. The receptors were gathered from a human donor with Susac syndrome.

CDR3 bases: TGTGCCAGCAAGACTAGCGGGGGAACCGGGGAGCTGTTTTTT. The encoded protein is CASKTSGGTGELFF. V gene TRBV6-2 or TRBV6-3 combines with J gene TRBJ2-2; 12 bases fit TRBD2. From germline, CDR1 is MNHEY and CDR2 SVGEGT. J was trimmed by 5 bases and V by 7 bases; bases with no gene match: 2. The CDR3 has 14 amino acids.

The V and J genes are TRBV5-4 and TRBJ2-5, with D hard to call. This CDR3 has 14 amino acids. The germline V gene has CDR1 SGHNT and CDR2 YYREEE (reference sequence). Trimming removed 2 bases at V and 1 base at J, with 9 bases between. CDR3 residues: CASSFWVAQETQYF. CDR3 nucleotides: TGTGCCAGCAGCTTTTGGGTAGCCCAAGAGACCCAGTACTTC.

This chain uses TRBV20-1 with TRBJ2-3, with D uncertain. The length of the CDR3 is 15 residues. CDR1 is DFQATT, CDR2 SNEGSKA, per germline (reference sequence). Trimming removed 5 bases from V and 2 bases from J, with 17 bases in between. CDR3 protein: CSAYKQDGNTDTQYF. The CDR3 region has the DNA TGCAGTGCTTACAAGCAGGACGGAAACACAGATACGCAGTATTTT.

This chain links TRBV3-1 with TRBJ2-5; 7 nucleotides match TRBD1. V shed 0 bases, J shed 4 bases, and the junction held 2 bases outside the gene matches. Germline V gives CDR1 LGHDT, CDR2 YNNKEL (reference sequence). The CDR3 covers 14 residues. The CDR3 reads CASSQEGTVETQYF. As DNA, the CDR3 is TGTGCCAGCAGCCAAGAGGGGACAGTAGAGACCCAGTACTTC.

V is TRBV27 and J is TRBJ2-7, with 12 bases that match TRBD2. The CDR3 extends over 16 amino acids. Germline-derived CDR1 and CDR2 are MNHEY and SMNVEV (reference sequence). V trimming: 6 bases; J trimming: 0 bases; junction bases outside the gene matches: 6. As DNA, the CDR3 is TGTGCCAGCAGCCATCAGACTAGCGGGGGCTCCTACGAGCAGTACTTC. It codes for CASSHQTSGGSYEQYF.

The chain carries TRBV20-1 and TRBJ2-5; TRBD2 agrees at 11 bases. J gave up 2 bases and V 0 bases, and 14 bases lay outside the gene matches. The CDR3 covers 19 residues. Germline assignment: CDR1 DFQATT and CDR2 SNEGSKA (reference sequence). The CDR3 loop reads CSARDHSASGGPGQETQYF. The CDR3 DNA sequence: TGCAGTGCTAGAGATCATTCGGCTAGCGGGGGGCCGGGACAAGAGACCCAGTACTTC.

This clonotype showed up just once. The rearrangement uses TRBV2 and TRBJ1-3; D call uncertain. Germline assignment: CDR1 SNHLY and CDR2 FYNNEI. This CDR3 region has 13 residues. Between the trimmed V and J ends, which lost 7 bases and 2 bases, there was a span of 9 bases. The CDR3 loop reads CASNAVPGNTIYF. The CDR3 coding sequence is TGTGCCAGCAACGCGGTCCCTGGAAACACCATATATTTT.

V gene TRBV28 combines with J gene TRBJ1-2; D perhaps matches TRBD1 (5 bases). Germline V lookup: CDR1 MDHEN, CDR2 SYDVKM. This CDR3 comprises 17 residues. The V end was cut by 3 bases, the J end by 4 bases, with 21 bases between. The CDR3 spells CASSFPQRGGTGYGYTF. DNA for the CDR3: TGTGCCAGCAGTTTCCCCCAGCGGGGGGGTACGGGCTATGGCTACACCTTC.

The V call is TRBV4-3, the J call TRBJ2-2; possibly TRBD1 or TRBD2 for D (5 bases each). The ends were cut back, 1 base at V and 8 bases at J, with 17 bases in the middle. The CDR3 is 16 residues long. Germline V gene lookup returns CDR1 LGHNA and CDR2 YSLEER. In nucleotides, the CDR3 is TGCGCCAGCAGCCAAGGTCCCGGGACCGCCCCTGGGGAGCTGTTTTTT. Translation: CASSQGPGTAPGELFF.

V is TRBV7-9 and J is TRBJ1-2; D perhaps matches TRBD1 (5 bases). This CDR3 is built from 12 residues. Trimming cost V 6 bases and J 7 bases, with 12 bases left between them. Germline V lookup: CDR1 SEHNR, CDR2 FQNEAQ (reference sequence). CDR3: CASSPIGGGYTF. Here the CDR3 DNA reads TGTGCCAGCAGTCCCATCGGGGGTGGCTACACCTTC. Together with reference TRBV7-9 and TRBJ1-2, the CDR3 gives the full variable domain: DTGVSQNPRHKITKRGQNVTFRCDPISEHNRLYWYRQTLGQGPEFLTYFQNEAQLEKSRLLSDRFSAERPKGSFSTLEIQRTEQGDSAMYLCASSPIGGGYTFGSGTRLTVV.

The rearrangement links TRBV28 to TRBJ2-7; TRBD1 might be the D (5 bases). Germline assignment: CDR1 MDHEN and CDR2 SYDVKM. The CDR3 consists of 14 residues. V was shortened by 3 bases and J by 3 bases, with 12 bases between the two germline ends. CDR3 nucleotides: TGTGCCAGCAGTTTGGGTAACAGGTACTACGAGCAGTACTTC. Protein product: CASSLGNRYYEQYF.

This clonotype was seen only once. This chain uses TRBV10-3 with TRBJ2-3; a possible D gene is TRBD1 (5 bases). In germline, CDR1 is ENHRY, CDR2 SYGVKD. V lost 2 bases and J 1 base, leaving 13 bases between the germline ends. This CDR3 is built from 16 residues. CDR3 protein: CAISERQTLGTDTQYF. DNA of the CDR3: TGTGCCATCAGTGAGCGACAGACCCTCGGCACAGATACGCAGTATTTT.

The J gene is TRBJ1-1, the V gene TRBV9; 9 bases match TRBD1. The CDR3 runs to 14 residues. Germline values: CDR1 SGDLS, CDR2 YYNGEE. V trimming: 3 bases; J trimming: 5 bases; junction bases outside the gene matches: 5. CDR3 nucleotide sequence: TGTGCCAGCAGCGCGACAGGGGGGGGGACTGAAGCTTTCTTT. Its protein is CASSATGGGTEAFF.

V usage is TRBV30 and J usage is TRBJ1-1, with 7 nucleotides matching TRBD1. Trimming cost V 2 bases and J 5 bases; bases outside gene matches: 5. CDR3 length: 13 residues. Germline CDR1 reads GTSNPN; CDR2 reads SVGIG (reference sequence). The CDR3, as DNA: TGTGCCTGGAGTAGGGGGCCGGGAACTGAAGCTTTCTTT. Its translation is CAWSRGPGTEAFF.

CDR3 DNA sequence: TGTGCCAGCAGCCAAGATAAGGAGGGCTTAACCTACAATGAGCAGTTCTTC. It encodes CASSQDKEGLTYNEQFF. This rearrangement joins TRBV3-1 to TRBJ2-1; tentative D call: TRBD2 (6 bases). V lost 0 bases to trimming and J lost 2 bases, with 14 bases between them. Germline V gives CDR1 LGHDT, CDR2 YNNKEL (reference sequence). CDR3 length equals 17 residues.